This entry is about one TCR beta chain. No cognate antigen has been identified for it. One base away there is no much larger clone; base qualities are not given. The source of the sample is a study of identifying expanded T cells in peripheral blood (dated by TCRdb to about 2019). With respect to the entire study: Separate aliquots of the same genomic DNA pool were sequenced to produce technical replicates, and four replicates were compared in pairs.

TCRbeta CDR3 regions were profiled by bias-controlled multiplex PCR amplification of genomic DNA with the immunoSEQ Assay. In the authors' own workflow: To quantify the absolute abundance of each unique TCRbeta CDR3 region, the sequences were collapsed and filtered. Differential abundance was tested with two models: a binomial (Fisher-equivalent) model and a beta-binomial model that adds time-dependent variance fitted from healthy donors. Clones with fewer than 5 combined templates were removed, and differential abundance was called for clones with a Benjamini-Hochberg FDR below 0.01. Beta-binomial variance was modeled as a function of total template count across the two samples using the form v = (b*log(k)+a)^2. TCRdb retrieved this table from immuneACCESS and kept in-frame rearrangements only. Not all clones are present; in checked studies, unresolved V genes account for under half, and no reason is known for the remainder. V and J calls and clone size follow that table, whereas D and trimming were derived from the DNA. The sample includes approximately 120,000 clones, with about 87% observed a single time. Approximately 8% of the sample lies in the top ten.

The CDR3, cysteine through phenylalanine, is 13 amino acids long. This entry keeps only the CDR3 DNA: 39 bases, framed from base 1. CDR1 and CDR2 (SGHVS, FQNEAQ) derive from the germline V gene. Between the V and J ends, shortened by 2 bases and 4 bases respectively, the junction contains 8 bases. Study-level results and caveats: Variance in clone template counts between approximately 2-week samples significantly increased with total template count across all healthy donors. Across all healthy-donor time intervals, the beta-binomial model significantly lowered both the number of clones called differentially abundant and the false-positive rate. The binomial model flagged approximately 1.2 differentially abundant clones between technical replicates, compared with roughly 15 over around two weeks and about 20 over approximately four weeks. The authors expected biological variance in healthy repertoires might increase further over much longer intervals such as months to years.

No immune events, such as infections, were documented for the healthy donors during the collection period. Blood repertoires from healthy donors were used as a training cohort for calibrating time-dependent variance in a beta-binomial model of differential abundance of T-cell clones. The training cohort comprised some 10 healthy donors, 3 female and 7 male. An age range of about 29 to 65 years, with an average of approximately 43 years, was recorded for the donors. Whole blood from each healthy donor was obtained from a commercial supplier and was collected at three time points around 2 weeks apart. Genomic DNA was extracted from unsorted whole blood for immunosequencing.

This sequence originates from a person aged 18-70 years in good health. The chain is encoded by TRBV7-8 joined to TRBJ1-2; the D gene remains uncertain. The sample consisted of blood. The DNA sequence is TGTGCCAGCAGCTTAATGCCTTCCTATGGCTACACCTTC. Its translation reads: CASSLMPSYGYTF. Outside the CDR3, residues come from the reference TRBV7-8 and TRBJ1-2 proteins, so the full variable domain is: GAGVSQSPRYKVAKRGQDVALRCDPISGHVSLFWYQQALGQGPEFLTYFQNEAQLDKSGLPSDRFFAERPEGSVSTLKIQRTQQEDSAVYLCASSLMPSYGYTFGSGTRLTVV.